This TCR beta chain was found in a study of response to subunit inactivated influenza vaccine (dated by TCRdb to between 2018 and 2020). Some background on the complete study: The study used deep quantitative T cell receptor repertoire profiling to track responses to a trivalent subunit inactivated influenza vaccine. Overall study results and their limits: It was suggested by the authors that each seasonal influenza vaccination may recruit only a limited number of new T cells.

This clonotype showed up many times. The antigen this receptor binds is unknown. Base qualities are not provided; no much larger clone lies one nucleotide away. The library was prepared using RT-PCR. Instrument on record: Illumina HiSeq 2500. Through fastp at Q25 and MiXCR, TCRdb rebuilt clones from the public reads, retaining in-frame beta chains. Each entry is one CDR3 protein sequence, shown with its most common DNA and genes. For this sample the table gives about 570,000 distinct CDR3 sequences, of which 10% to 12% were detected only once. Together, the top ten hold approximately 10% of the sample. As encoded in the germline V gene (reference sequence), CDR1 is DFQATT while CDR2 is SNEGSKA. Reading from cysteine to phenylalanine, the CDR3 counts 16 amino acids. Only the CDR3 region is kept as DNA, spanning 48 bases read in frame from base 1. The sample was also reused in another study, on T cells expressing NK-cell markers. Per the second study: TCR beta cDNA libraries were made by 5'RACE template switching that added a universal primer site and unique molecular identifiers. Three sorted T-cell subsets (CD3+CD56+NKG2C+, CD3+CD56+NKG2C- and CD3+CD56-NKG2C+) from roughly eight donors had their TCR beta-chain repertoires profiled. Seven of the eight sequenced donors were HCMV-seropositive and one was HCMV-seronegative. To restrict sorting to alphabetaTCR-expressing T cells, an anti-gammadeltaTCR antibody was added in several experiments. In more than five donors, the dominant CD3+CD56+NKG2C+ clonotypes were found to rank among the top 10 CD8+ clonotypes and to make up about 1.0-7.0% of CD8+ T cells. Those dominant clonotypes were again the most abundant among CD3+CD56-NKG2C+ cells in several donors, at about 28.3-60.1%. It remained unclear whether the expanded NKG2C-expressing T cell clones were specific for HCMV antigens. Randomly selected healthy volunteers, three men and five women, were used as the eight sequenced donors. A commercial ELISA kit detecting HCMV-specific IgG in serum was used to determine HCMV serostatus. Peripheral blood mononuclear cells were isolated from blood by Ficoll density gradient centrifugation. For about 6 donors, unsorted PBMC were also used to sequence bulk peripheral blood T-cell repertoires. cDNA synthesis was primed from the TCR beta constant segment and was followed by two successive PCR amplification steps. Illumina HiSeq 2000/2500, MiSeq or NextSeq was used to sequence libraries as 2 x 150 bp reads. MIGEC was used to demultiplex reads and group the reads by UMI, and MiTCR was used to assemble and quantify clonotypes. To remove erroneous sequences, TCR cDNA sequences were retained only when supported by two or more reads. The tcR package was used for downstream repertoire analysis, with clonotypes matched between fractions based on CDR3 nucleotide sequence plus V segment. VDJmatch was used to annotate antigen specificity against VDJdb, with one amino acid substitution in CDR3 permitted.

The material sequenced was PBMCs from blood, taken on the day of vaccination. This TCR was sampled from a man over 45 who received an inactivated influenza vaccine. Donor details come from another sample of the same person, matched by shared clones. Rearrangement joined TRBV20-1 to TRBJ2-3, with TRBD2 identical over 9 junction bases. CDR3 sequence: CTPLAGAAVGTDTQYF. The nucleotides read TGCACCCCATTAGCGGGAGCTGCAGTCGGGACAGATACGCAGTATTTT.